This entry describes one T cell receptor (beta chain). This CDR3 is also generated by other DNA sequences in the sample. For every subset, genomic DNA was evenly distributed across several immunoSEQ plates. The assay was immunoSEQ multiplex PCR, and TCRdb's table has in-frame clones only and misses some. The sample records about 520,000 clones, approximately 94% being singletons. This record comes from a study of shared clonotypes between healthy human individuals. Study at large: Donor ages ranged 18 to 49 years: a couple of women, a few men.

Those who donated were healthy HIV-negative adults, with no recent acute infections or vaccinations reported. Splitting the CD4+ cells yielded a CD45RA+ naive subset and a CD45RA-negative memory subset. The germline V gene has CDR1 SGHNT and CDR2 YYREEE (reference sequence). This CDR3 comprises 14 residues. Trimming shortened V by 1 base and J by 0 bases, and 7 bases separated the two germline ends. The clonotype comes from a woman in her twenties or thirties in good health. J is TRBJ1-1 and V is TRBV5-4; no reliable D call. The sample was naive CD4+ T cells sorted from blood. This sample's subset: CD45RA+ positively selected. Written as DNA, the CDR3 is TGTGCCAGCAGCTTGTTCGGGATGAACACTGAAGCTTTCTTT. Amino acids: CASSLFGMNTEAFF.